This T cell receptor beta chain was captured by sequencing in a study of T cell responses to AZD1222 COVID-19 vaccine. The germline V gene encodes CDR1 MNHEY and CDR2 SMNVEV (reference sequence). V lost 2 bases to trimming and J lost 0 bases, with 5 bases between them. The CDR3 runs 13 residues. The study's findings and limits: Just a handful of AZD1222 recipients were seropositive at baseline. There were repertoire samples only from the period after the peak T cell response.

Only in-frame clones appear in the TCRdb table, and some are missing; sequencing was by immunoSEQ multiplex PCR. This sample has 120,000 to 150,000 clones, with 85% to 95% found just once. A remark on this clone: Antigen unknown.

The clonotype comes from an adult in good health. The sequenced sample was peripheral blood, obtained on day 0 of MenACWY control vaccination. The chain couples TRBV27 to TRBJ2-7; D is unclear. This chain's CDR3 is CASSLAASYEQYF. CDR3 bases: TGTGCCAGCAGTTTAGCAGCCTCCTACGAGCAGTACTTC.